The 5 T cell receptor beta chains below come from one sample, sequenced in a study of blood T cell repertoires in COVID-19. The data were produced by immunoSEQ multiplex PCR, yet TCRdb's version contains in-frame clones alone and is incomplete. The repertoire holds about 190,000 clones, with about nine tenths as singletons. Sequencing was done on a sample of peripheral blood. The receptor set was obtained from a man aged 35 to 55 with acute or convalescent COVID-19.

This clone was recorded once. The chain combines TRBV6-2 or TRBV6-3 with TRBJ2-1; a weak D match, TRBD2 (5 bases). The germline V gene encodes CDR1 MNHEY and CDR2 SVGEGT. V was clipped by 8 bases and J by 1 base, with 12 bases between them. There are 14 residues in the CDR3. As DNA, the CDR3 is TGTGCCAGCGGCCTAGCCTCGTCCTACAATGAGCAGTTCTTC. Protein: CASGLASSYNEQFF.

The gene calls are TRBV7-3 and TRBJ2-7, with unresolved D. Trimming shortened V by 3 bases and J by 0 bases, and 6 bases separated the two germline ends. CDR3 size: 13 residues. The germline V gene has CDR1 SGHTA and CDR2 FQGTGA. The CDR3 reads CASSFTSSYEQYF. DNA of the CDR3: TGTGCCAGCAGCTTCACGAGCTCCTACGAGCAGTACTTC. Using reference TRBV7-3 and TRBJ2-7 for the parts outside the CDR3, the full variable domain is GAGVSQTPSNKVTEKGKYVELRCDPISGHTALYWYRQSLGQGPEFLIYFQGTGAADDSGLPNDRFFAVRPEGSVSTLKIQRTERGDSAVYLCASSFTSSYEQYFGPGTRLTVT.

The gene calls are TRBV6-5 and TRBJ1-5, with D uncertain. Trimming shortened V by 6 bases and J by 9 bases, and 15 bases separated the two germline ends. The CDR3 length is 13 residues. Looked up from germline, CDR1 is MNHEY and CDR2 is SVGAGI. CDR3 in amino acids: CASSGEWPRPQHF. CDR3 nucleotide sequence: TGTGCCAGCAGCGGAGAATGGCCAAGGCCCCAGCATTTT.

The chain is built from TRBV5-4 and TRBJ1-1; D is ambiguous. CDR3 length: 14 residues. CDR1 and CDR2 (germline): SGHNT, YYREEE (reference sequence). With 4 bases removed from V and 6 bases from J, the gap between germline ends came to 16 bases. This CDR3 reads CASSPERGLSEAFF. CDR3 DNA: TGTGCCAGCAGCCCAGAACGAGGTCTATCTGAAGCTTTCTTT.

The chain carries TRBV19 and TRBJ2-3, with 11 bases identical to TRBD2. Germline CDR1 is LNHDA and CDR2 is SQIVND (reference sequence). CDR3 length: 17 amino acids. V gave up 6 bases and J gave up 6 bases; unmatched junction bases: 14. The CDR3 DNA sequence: TGTGCCAGTAGCTCGCGTCGGCTAGCGGGGGGAAGGGATACGCAGTATTTT. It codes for CASSSRRLAGGRDTQYF.